A single sample is the source of the 9 T cell receptor beta chains below, sequenced in a study of cytotoxic CD8 clonotypes in ibrutinib-treated CLL. Sequenced by immunoSEQ multiplex PCR; TCRdb stores in-frame clones only, minus some. The data contain 150,000 to 200,000 clones, approximately 84% of them singletons. This specimen consisted of PBMCs, obtained after 24 months of ibrutinib treatment. These receptors all stem from a human donor with chronic lymphocytic leukemia.

The genes are TRBV5-1 and TRBJ1-1; D gene ambiguous. The CDR3 consists of 14 residues. The germline CDR1 and CDR2 sequences are SGHRS and YFSETQ. V gave up 0 bases and J gave up 1 base, with 7 bases separating them. CDR3 sequence: CASSLGAANTEAFF. The CDR3 DNA reads TGCGCCAGCAGCTTGGGGGCAGCGAACACTGAAGCTTTCTTT.

This sequence joins TRBV7-3 and TRBJ1-3; D is perhaps TRBD1 (6 bases). The CDR3 extends over 14 amino acids. Germline values: CDR1 SGHTA, CDR2 FQGTGA. Trimming stripped 5 bases from V and 4 bases from J, with 12 bases between. CDR3 coding DNA: TGTGCCAGCAGCCAGGGGTCTTCAGGAAACACCATATATTTT. Translation gives CASSQGSSGNTIYF.

The rearrangement uses TRBV18 and TRBJ1-4; no firm D call. Per germline, CDR1 KGHSH and CDR2 LQKENI. The V end was cut by 3 bases, the J end by 3 bases, with 14 bases between. The CDR3 has 16 residues. The CDR3 coding sequence is TGTGCCAGCTCACCGCGTTCGGCAGGCCCTAATGAAAAACTGTTTTTT. This translates into CASSPRSAGPNEKLFF.

This chain uses TRBV7-2 with TRBJ1-1, with D tentatively TRBD1 (5 bases). The CDR3 sequence is 12 residues long. CDR1 and CDR2 from the germline V gene are SGHTA and FQGNSA. V was trimmed by 0 bases and J by 6 bases, leaving 5 bases between them. CDR3 coding DNA: TGTGCCAGCAGCTTAGCCAGGGCTGAAGCTTTCTTT. This codes for CASSLARAEAFF.

Of note for this clone: A read error may account for a junction end that differs from germline. V is TRBV28 and J is TRBJ2-1, with D possibly matching TRBD1 (6 bases). CDR1 is MDHEN and CDR2 is SYDVKM in the germline V gene. CDR3 size: 14 residues. In DNA, the CDR3 is TGTGCCAGCAGTTTACTCCAGGGGAAGATGGAAAGAATCTTC. It codes for CASSLLQGKMERIF.

This chain connects TRBV11-3 to TRBJ2-7; D not certain. The CDR3 is 14 residues long. Germline V lookup: CDR1 SGHNT, CDR2 YENEEA. With 3 bases removed from V and 2 bases from J, the gap between germline ends came to 11 bases. The CDR3 here is CASSFDSYPYEQYF. CDR3 bases: TGTGCCAGCAGCTTCGACTCCTACCCCTACGAGCAGTACTTC.

The chain joins TRBV5-1 to TRBJ2-4; unclear D gene. This CDR3 is built from 14 residues. CDR1 SGHRS and CDR2 YFSETQ come from the germline V gene. Trimming pared 2 bases from V and 8 bases from J, leaving 14 bases between. CDR3 coding DNA: TGCGCCAGCAGCTTAGGGTTACAAGTCGACATTCAGTACTTC. As protein: CASSLGLQVDIQYF.

The chain employs TRBV6-6 and TRBJ1-5, with no clear D. Germline-derived CDR1 and CDR2 are MNHNY and SVGAGI (reference sequence). With 5 bases removed from V and 0 bases from J, the gap between germline ends came to 8 bases. This CDR3 is built from 14 residues. CDR3 nucleotides: TGTGCCAGCAGTCAGGAACTTAGCAATCAGCCCCAGCATTTT. Amino acid sequence: CASSQELSNQPQHF.

This clone appeared once. V and J are TRBV28 and TRBJ1-3; 7 bases map to TRBD1. This CDR3 is built from 16 residues. Trimming removed 6 bases from V and 3 bases from J; junction bases left unmatched: 11. Germline CDR1 reads MDHEN; CDR2 reads SYDVKM. The CDR3 reads CASRNPNRGSGNTIYF. CDR3 bases: TGTGCCAGCAGGAATCCAAACAGGGGAAGTGGAAACACCATATATTTT.